These 8 T cell receptor beta chains share one sample of origin, sequenced in a study of blood T cells in healthy people across ages. Using a J-beta primer mix together with a sample-barcoded 5' primer, a second PCR was run for about 6 to 11 cycles. TCRdb ran MiXCR on the 5' RACE reads and lists one entry per CDR3 protein. The data contain around 1.7 million distinct CDR3 sequences, 28% of them seen just once; the ten biggest clones take up 7.7%. The sequenced sample consisted of blood. The receptors were gathered from a woman aged 25 to 39 in good health.

V gene TRBV12-3 or TRBV12-4 combines with J gene TRBJ2-2; tentative D call: TRBD2 (6 bases). The V gene lost 7 bases and the J gene lost 6 bases, with 12 bases spanning the gap. The CDR3 has 13 residues. CDR3 nucleotides: TGTGCCAGCACTGGAGGGGATCCCGGGGAGCTGTTTTTT. Its translation is CASTGGDPGELFF.

This clonotype was picked up a small number of times. The chain joins TRBV2 to TRBJ2-1, with unresolved D. Trimming pared 5 bases from V and 6 bases from J, leaving 11 bases between. Germline assignment: CDR1 SNHLY and CDR2 FYNNEI. The CDR3 sequence is 13 residues long. The CDR3 bases are TGTGCCAGCAGTTTCTCGGGTAGCAATGAGCAGTTCTTC. Amino acid sequence: CASSFSGSNEQFF.

The chain couples TRBV2 to TRBJ1-4; TRBD1 might be the D (5 bases). Germline V gene lookup returns CDR1 SNHLY and CDR2 FYNNEI. The V gene lost 7 bases and the J gene lost 1 base, with 13 bases spanning the gap. This CDR3 has 15 residues. In DNA, the CDR3 is TGTGCCAGCATTCCAGACAGTGGAACTAATGAAAAACTGTTTTTT. As protein: CASIPDSGTNEKLFF. The whole variable domain, filled in from reference TRBV2 and TRBJ1-4, reads EPEVTQTPSHQVTQMGQEVILRCVPISNHLYFYWYRQILGQKVEFLVSFYNNEISEKSEIFDDQFSVERPDGSNFTLKIRSTKLEDSAMYFCASIPDSGTNEKLFFGSGTQLSVL.

This chain uses TRBV7-6 with TRBJ2-5; D possibly corresponds to TRBD2 (6 bases). The CDR3 loop spans 16 amino acids. Germline loops: CDR1 SGHVS, CDR2 FNYEAQ. With 3 bases removed from V and 1 base from J, the gap between germline ends came to 15 bases. CDR3 protein: CASSLALVSGQETQYF. The CDR3 nucleotides read TGTGCCAGCAGCTTGGCCCTGGTTAGCGGCCAAGAGACCCAGTACTTC.

This clonotype was recorded at least ten times. The J gene is TRBJ2-6, the V gene TRBV5-6; D not certain. Trimming stripped 4 bases from V and 0 bases from J, with 11 bases between. Per germline, CDR1 SGHDT and CDR2 YYEEEE. The CDR3 totals 16 residues. CDR3 in DNA: TGTGCCAGCAGCCGAGGACGGTACTCTGGGGCCAACGTCCTGACTTTC. Translating gives CASSRGRYSGANVLTF.

The rearrangement uses TRBV24-1 and TRBJ2-3; TRBD1 aligns across 9 bases. J was trimmed by 0 bases and V by 10 bases; bases with no gene match: 4. Germline CDR1 reads KGHDR; CDR2 reads SFDVKD. This CDR3 comprises 14 residues. In DNA, the CDR3 is TGTGCCACGACCGGGACAGGGAGCACAGATACGCAGTATTTT. Translation: CATTGTGSTDTQYF.

This clonotype was recorded many times. This chain connects TRBV20-1 to TRBJ2-3; TRBD2 matches at 9 bases. The CDR3 consists of 15 residues. Germline lookup yields CDR1 DFQATT and CDR2 SNEGSKA (reference sequence). V shed 4 bases, J shed 4 bases, and the junction held 9 bases outside the gene matches. CDR3 amino acids: CSATLAGGGADTQYF. In DNA form, the CDR3 reads TGCAGTGCTACCCTCGCGGGAGGGGGGGCAGATACGCAGTATTTT.

This clonotype was observed a handful of times. The genes are TRBV5-1 and TRBJ1-4; 7 bases are a match to TRBD1. Germline CDR1 is SGHRS and CDR2 is YFSETQ. The CDR3 loop spans 15 amino acids. The ends lost 4 bases at V and 7 bases at J; junction bases unmatched: 10. As DNA, the CDR3 is TGCGCCAGCAGCCAAAAGGGGACAGAAAGTGAAAAACTGTTTTTT. Translating it yields CASSQKGTESEKLFF.